This T cell receptor beta chain was recovered during a study of T cells after somatic rescue of genetic block. The CDR3 has 15 residues. V gave up 6 bases and J gave up 0 bases, with 11 bases separating them. Germline V gene data show CDR1 as MDHEN and CDR2 as SYDVKM. Only in-frame clones appear in the TCRdb table, and some are missing; sequencing was by immunoSEQ multiplex PCR. This repertoire shows over 14,000 clones, 70% to 80% found once; its top ten account for 12% to 15%. Sequencing used peripheral blood mononuclear cells (PBMCs). The TCR comes from a boy between 5 and 17 years old. The chain carries TRBV28 and TRBJ1-4; D remains ambiguous. Written as DNA, the CDR3 is TGTGCCAGCAGCCGCTATACAGCAACTAATGAAAAACTGTTTTTT. Protein sequence: CASSRYTATNEKLFF.